The entry below gives a single TCR beta chain sequence along with its context. What it binds is unknown. V shed 4 bases and J 1 base; nucleotides not matched to a gene: 10. The CDR3 runs 16 residues. Germline loops: CDR1 GTSNPN, CDR2 SVGIG (reference sequence). This specimen comes from a study of cytomegalovirus exposure and HLA in healthy donors. Study-wide findings and caveats: Generally TCR sequences proved uncommon, though certain public TCRs appeared in numerous donors. No immune exposure information besides CMV serostatus was available. The study reported that TCR beta sequences accurately predicted HLA-A and HLA-B alleles in most subjects. Later analysis demonstrated an association between a missense DCLRE1C variant and TCR beta V- and J-gene trimming.

PCR primers comprised 60 Vbeta and 13 Jbeta primers. The assay was immunoSEQ multiplex PCR, and TCRdb's table has in-frame clones only and misses some. Seen here are 180,000 or so clones, roughly 79% observed once, and the top ten hold 2.9%. The material sequenced was PBMCs. This chain connects TRBV30 to TRBJ2-7; TRBD2 agrees at 10 bases. The clonotype originates from a male donor in good health and CMV-seronegative. CDR3 sequence (DNA): TGTGCCTGGAACCCGTTTAGCGGGGGGAATTCCTACGAGCAGTACTTC. As protein: CAWNPFSGGNSYEQYF.